This entry lists 21 T cell receptor beta chains sequenced from one sample in a study of T cell clonotyping in hematopoietic cell transplantation. TCRdb's table, derived via immunoSEQ multiplex PCR, lists solely in-frame clones and lacks some. Among 5,000 or so clones listed, 90% to 95% were seen once. The sequencing used PBMCs, collected 180 days after allogeneic stem cell transplant. Receptors originate from a male patient aged 55 to 70 who had an allogeneic stem cell transplant from a related donor, so the T cells may come from the graft donor. Some clones in this sample may be carry-over from other donors' samples.

The chain recombines TRBV30 with TRBJ1-6; D might be TRBD1 (6 bases). Trimming stripped 4 bases from V and 10 bases from J, with 20 bases between. Germline loops: CDR1 GTSNPN, CDR2 SVGIG (reference sequence). This CDR3 region has 15 residues. In DNA form, the CDR3 reads TGTGCCTGGACCCTTAGTACCTCCCAGGGGTCACCCCTCCACTTT. Amino acid sequence: CAWTLSTSQGSPLHF.

The chain has TRBV6-1 and TRBJ2-7; 8 nucleotides agree with TRBD1. Germline V gene lookup returns CDR1 MNHNS and CDR2 SASEGT. The CDR3 loop spans 15 amino acids. Germline trimming cut 0 bases from V and 5 bases from J; bases unmatched to any gene: 6. CDR3 sequence: CASSEANRGYDEQYF. Written as DNA, the CDR3 is TGTGCCAGCAGTGAAGCGAACAGGGGGTACGACGAGCAGTACTTC.

The chain recombines TRBV5-1 with TRBJ2-1, with D tentatively TRBD2 (5 bases). Germline V gives CDR1 SGHRS, CDR2 YFSETQ. The CDR3 is made up of 18 amino acids. The ends were cut back, 1 base at V and 5 bases at J, with 22 bases in the middle. The CDR3 nucleotides read TGCGCCAGCAGCTTGATAGCGTCAGCGGTCCCCCGGAACAATGAGCAGTTCTTC. Amino acid sequence: CASSLIASAVPRNNEQFF. The full variable domain, with the rest looked up from reference TRBV5-1 and TRBJ2-1, is KAGVTQTPRYLIKTRGQQVTLSCSPISGHRSVSWYQQTPGQGLQFLFEYFSETQRNKGNFPGRFSGRQFSNSRSEMNVSTLELGDSALYLCASSLIASAVPRNNEQFFGPGTRLTVL.

The rearrangement uses TRBV5-4 and TRBJ1-2; the D is unclear. This CDR3 has 13 residues. The V gene's germline CDR1 is SGHNT and CDR2 YYREEE (reference sequence). Trimming took off 0 bases at V and 1 base at J, with 4 bases between the two ends. The CDR3 nucleotides are TGTGCCAGCAGCTTGGACGGTAACTATGGCTACACCTTC. Its protein product is CASSLDGNYGYTF.

J is TRBJ2-3 and V is TRBV25-1, with 12 bases matching TRBD2. This CDR3 has 17 residues. The trim removed 3 bases at V and 5 bases at J, leaving 9 bases unmatched. CDR1 is MGHDK, CDR2 SYGVNS, per germline. CDR3 in DNA: TGTGCCAGCAGTGACCTCCGACTAGCGGGGGCGGGAGATACGCAGTATTTT. It translates to CASSDLRLAGAGDTQYF.

This chain joins TRBV9 and TRBJ2-3; no reliable D call. Germline V gene sequence: CDR1 SGDLS, CDR2 YYNGEE. Trimming stripped 3 bases from V and 4 bases from J, with 9 bases between. This CDR3 has 13 residues. The CDR3 region has the DNA TGTGCCAGCAGCGCCCCGCCGGCAGATACGCAGTATTTT. Amino acid sequence: CASSAPPADTQYF.

The genes are TRBV30 and TRBJ1-1; 10 bases fit TRBD1. This CDR3 region has 14 residues. In germline, CDR1 is GTSNPN, CDR2 SVGIG (reference sequence). The V gene end was trimmed by 3 bases and the J gene end by 6 bases; junction bases not matched to a gene: 7. The CDR3 reads CAWRADRGLSEAFF. In DNA form, the CDR3 reads TGTGCCTGGAGGGCCGACAGGGGGCTGTCTGAAGCTTTCTTT.

V and J are TRBV30 and TRBJ2-3; 11 bases fit TRBD2. V was clipped by 7 bases and J by 4 bases; unmatched bases: 4. This CDR3 is 13 amino acids long. CDR1 GTSNPN and CDR2 SVGIG come from the germline V gene (reference sequence). The DNA of the CDR3 is TGTGCCTTGACTAGCGGGGCAGCAGATACGCAGTATTTT. Translated, it gives CALTSGAADTQYF.

V and J are TRBV4-3 and TRBJ2-7; TRBD1 aligns across 9 bases. The V gene end was trimmed by 4 bases and the J gene end by 5 bases; junction bases not matched to a gene: 9. CDR3 length: 15 amino acids. The germline CDR1 and CDR2 sequences are LGHNA and YSLEER. The CDR3 spells CASSPAGRDRDEQYF. DNA for the CDR3: TGCGCCAGCAGCCCAGCCGGGCGGGACAGGGACGAGCAGTACTTC.

The rearrangement uses TRBV5-1 and TRBJ2-5; the D gene is possibly TRBD1 (6 bases). The J call could be wrong; TRBJ2-7 is a better fit for the DNA end. Germline CDR1 is SGHRS and CDR2 is YFSETQ. The CDR3 sequence is 15 residues long. The DNA for the CDR3 is TGCGCCAGCAGCTCGGAGGACAGACCCACCTACGAGCAGTACTTC. Protein sequence: CASSSEDRPTYEQYF.

This clone was recorded once. This chain connects TRBV29-1 to TRBJ1-1; D call uncertain. V lost 6 bases and J lost 1, with 12 bases in between. This CDR3 region has 13 residues. Germline CDR1 reads SQVTM; CDR2 reads ANQGSEA. CDR3 amino acids: CSVFLVGNTEAFF. As DNA, the CDR3 is TGCAGCGTCTTCTTAGTCGGGAACACTGAAGCTTTCTTT. Supplemented by reference TRBV29-1 and TRBJ1-1, the full variable domain reads SAVISQKPSRDICQRGTSLTIQCQVDSQVTMMFWYRQQPGQSLTLIATANQGSEATYESGFVIDKFPISRPNLTFSTLTVSNMSPEDSSIYLCSVFLVGNTEAFFGQGTRLTVV.

This chain uses TRBV20-1 with TRBJ1-2; D not certain. There are 11 residues in the CDR3. Germline-derived CDR1 and CDR2 are DFQATT and SNEGSKA (reference sequence). With 2 bases removed from V and 2 bases from J, the gap between germline ends came to 3 bases. The CDR3 DNA reads as TGCAGTGCTAGACAGAACTATGGCTACACCTTC. Translating gives CSARQNYGYTF.

V is TRBV7-9 and J is TRBJ2-5, with unresolved D. The germline gives CDR1 SEHNR, CDR2 FQNEAQ (reference sequence). The germline V and J ends were trimmed by 1 base and 5 bases, with 11 bases remaining between them. This CDR3 spans 14 amino acids. The CDR3 protein is CASSLGVLTETQYF. CDR3 nucleotide sequence: TGTGCCAGCAGCTTAGGCGTCTTAACTGAGACCCAGTACTTC.

This chain joins TRBV6-1 and TRBJ1-5; no firm D call. Germline lookup yields CDR1 MNHNS and CDR2 SASEGT. V was shortened by 1 base and J by 4 bases, with 2 bases between the two germline ends. The CDR3 is made up of 12 amino acids. The CDR3 nucleotides read TGTGCCAGCAGTGAAGGGAATCAGCCCCAGCATTTT. Translating gives CASSEGNQPQHF.

The V gene is TRBV2, the J gene TRBJ2-3; D unresolved. With 6 bases removed from V and 2 bases from J, the gap between germline ends came to 12 bases. The CDR3 is 14 amino acids. CDR1 and CDR2 from the germline V gene are SNHLY and FYNNEI. The CDR3 DNA reads as TGTGCCAGCAGGGACGACCGAAACACAGATACGCAGTATTTT. Protein sequence: CASRDDRNTDTQYF.

This chain joins TRBV4-3 and TRBJ1-1; TRBD1 matches at 10 bases. The CDR3 has 13 residues. The V segment lost 5 bases and the J segment 5 bases; nucleotides outside the gene matches: 2. Germline CDR1 reads LGHNA; CDR2 reads YSLEER. In DNA form, the CDR3 reads TGCGCCAGCAGCGGACAGGGGGGGACTGAAGCTTTCTTT. Translated, it gives CASSGQGGTEAFF.

V usage is TRBV11-3 and J usage is TRBJ2-5; 7 positions agree with TRBD1. CDR1 and CDR2 (germline): SGHNT, YENEEA. The junction had 5 bases not matched to a gene; V was cut back by 1 base and J by 3 bases. The CDR3 runs to 15 residues. This CDR3 reads CASSLVGTAEETQYF. DNA for the CDR3: TGTGCCAGCAGCTTAGTGGGGACAGCCGAAGAGACCCAGTACTTC.

The chain employs TRBV29-1 and TRBJ2-7, with TRBD1 identical over 7 bases. CDR1 SQVTM and CDR2 ANQGSEA come from the germline V gene. The trim removed 7 bases at V and 7 bases at J, leaving 4 bases unmatched. This CDR3 is 10 amino acids long. The CDR3 bases are TGCAGCGCCGAGGACAGGGAGCAGTACTTC. Residues: CSAEDREQYF.

This chain joins TRBV5-1 and TRBJ2-7, with 15 bases fitting TRBD2. The CDR3 consists of 17 residues. V dropped 4 bases and J dropped 3; count of bases not matched to a gene: 8. Germline lookup yields CDR1 SGHRS and CDR2 YFSETQ. The CDR3 protein is CASSRTSGRDTDYEQYF. Here the CDR3 DNA reads TGCGCCAGCAGCCGGACTAGCGGGAGGGATACTGACTACGAGCAGTACTTC.

The chain carries TRBV6-5 and TRBJ1-5, with 7 bases matching TRBD1. This CDR3 comprises 14 residues. Germline V gene data show CDR1 as MNHEY and CDR2 as SVGAGI. Trimming at V came to 5 bases and at J to 4 bases, leaving 5 bases not matched to a gene. The CDR3 nucleotides read TGTGCCAGCAGTAGAATACAGGGGAATCAGCCCCAGCATTTT. Protein sequence: CASSRIQGNQPQHF.

V and J are TRBV30 and TRBJ2-1; D is possibly TRBD1 (5 bases). CDR1 is GTSNPN and CDR2 is SVGIG in the germline V gene (reference sequence). Trimming shortened V by 0 bases and J by 7 bases, and 16 bases separated the two germline ends. The CDR3 totals 15 residues. The CDR3, as DNA: TGTGCCTGGAGTGTACAGCAGGGATACGGGAATGAGCAGTTCTTC. This codes for CAWSVQQGYGNEQFF.